This T cell receptor (beta chain) was recorded in a study of T cells in Graves' hyperthyroidism and ophthalmopathy. About the research overall: Peripheral blood was obtained at initial diagnosis, preceding any treatment.

The CDR3 regions of TCR beta were amplified from RNA transcripts. Researchers ran a first-round RT-PCR on the TCR CDR3 using the HTBI primer set. TCRdb processed the multiplex PCR reads anew with MiXCR; each CDR3 protein has one entry. This sample yields about 320,000 distinct CDR3 sequences, of which around 16% are seen a single time; around 34% belongs to the top ten. CDR1 and CDR2 (germline): SGHKS, YYEKEE (reference sequence). This CDR3 comprises 14 residues. The J segment lost 1 base and the V segment lost 4 bases, leaving 3 bases of the junction unmatched. Stable Graves' hyperthyroidism denoted no ophthalmopathy progression over 18 months.

The receptor comes from a man aged 30 to 45 with Graves' hyperthyroidism. Sample: blood. The chain links TRBV5-5 to TRBJ2-3; 7 positions match TRBD1. CDR3 DNA: TGTGCCAGCAGCCCGGACAGGCGCACAGATACGCAGTATTTT. As protein: CASSPDRRTDTQYF.